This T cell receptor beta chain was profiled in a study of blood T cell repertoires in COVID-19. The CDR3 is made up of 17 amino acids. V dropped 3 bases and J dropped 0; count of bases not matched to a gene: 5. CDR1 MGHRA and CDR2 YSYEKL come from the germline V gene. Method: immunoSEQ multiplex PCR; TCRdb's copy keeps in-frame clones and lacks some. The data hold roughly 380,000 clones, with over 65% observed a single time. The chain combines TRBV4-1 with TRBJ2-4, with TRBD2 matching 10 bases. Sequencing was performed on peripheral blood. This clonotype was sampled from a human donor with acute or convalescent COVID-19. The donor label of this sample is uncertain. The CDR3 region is CASSQASGGLAKNIQYF. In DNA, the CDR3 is TGCGCCAGCAGCCAGGCTAGCGGGGGTCTAGCCAAAAACATTCAGTACTTC.